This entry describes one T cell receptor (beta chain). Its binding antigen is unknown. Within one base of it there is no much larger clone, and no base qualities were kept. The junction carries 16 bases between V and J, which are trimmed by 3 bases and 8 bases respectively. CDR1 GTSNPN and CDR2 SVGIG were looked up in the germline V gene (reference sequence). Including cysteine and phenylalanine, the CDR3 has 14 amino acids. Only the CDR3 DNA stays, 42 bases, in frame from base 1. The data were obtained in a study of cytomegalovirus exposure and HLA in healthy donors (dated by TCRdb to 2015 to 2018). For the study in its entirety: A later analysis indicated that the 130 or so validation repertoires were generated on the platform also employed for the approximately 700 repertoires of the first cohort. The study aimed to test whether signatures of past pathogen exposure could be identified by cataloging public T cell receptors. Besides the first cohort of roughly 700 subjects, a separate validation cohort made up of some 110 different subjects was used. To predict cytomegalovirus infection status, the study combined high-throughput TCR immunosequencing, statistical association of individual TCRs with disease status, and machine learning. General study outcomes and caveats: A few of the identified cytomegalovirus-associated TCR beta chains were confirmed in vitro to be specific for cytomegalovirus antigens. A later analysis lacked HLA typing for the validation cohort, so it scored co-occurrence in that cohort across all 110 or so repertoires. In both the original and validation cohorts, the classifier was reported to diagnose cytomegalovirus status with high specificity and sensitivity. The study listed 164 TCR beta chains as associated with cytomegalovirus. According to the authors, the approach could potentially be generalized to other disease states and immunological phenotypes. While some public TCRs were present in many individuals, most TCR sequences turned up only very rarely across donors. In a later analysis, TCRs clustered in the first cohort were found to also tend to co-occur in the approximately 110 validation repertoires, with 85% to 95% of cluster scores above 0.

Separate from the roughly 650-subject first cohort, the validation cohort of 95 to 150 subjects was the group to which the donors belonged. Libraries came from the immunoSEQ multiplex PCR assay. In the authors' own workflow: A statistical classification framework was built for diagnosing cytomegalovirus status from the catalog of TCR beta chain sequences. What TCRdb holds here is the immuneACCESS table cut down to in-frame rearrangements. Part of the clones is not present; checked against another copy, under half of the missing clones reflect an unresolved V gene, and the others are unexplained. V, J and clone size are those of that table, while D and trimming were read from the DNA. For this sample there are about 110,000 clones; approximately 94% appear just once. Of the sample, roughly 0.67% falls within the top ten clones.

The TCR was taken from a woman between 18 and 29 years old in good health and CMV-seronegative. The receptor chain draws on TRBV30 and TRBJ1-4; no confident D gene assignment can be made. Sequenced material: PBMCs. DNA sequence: TGTGCCTGGAGCATAGACATCGTAAGCGAAAAACTGTTTTTT. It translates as CAWSIDIVSEKLFF.